Presented here are 5 T cell receptor beta chains from one specimen sequenced in a study of identical twins. TCRdb independently ran MiXCR on the 5' RACE reads; one entry per CDR3 protein. Of more than 1.5 million distinct CDR3 sequences detected, less than 35% appear once; the ten largest clones hold over 0.25%. The source material was cord blood. These receptors all stem from a newborn girl in good health.

The rearrangement uses TRBV29-1 and TRBJ1-1; a weak D match, TRBD1 (5 bases). V was cut by 2 bases and J by 4 bases, with 14 bases left in between. In germline, CDR1 is SQVTM, CDR2 ANQGSEA. The CDR3 runs to 14 residues. CDR3 protein: CSVEWVAGSTEAFF. The CDR3 nucleotides are TGCAGCGTTGAATGGGTGGCAGGGAGCACTGAAGCTTTCTTT.

This clonotype turned up a few times. The chain employs TRBV11-2 and TRBJ2-1; maybe TRBD1 (5 bases). V was trimmed by 0 bases and J by 7 bases, leaving 10 bases between them. Germline CDR1 SGHAT, CDR2 FQNNGV. This CDR3 comprises 14 residues. In DNA form, the CDR3 reads TGTGCCAGCAGCTTAGATAGGGGCATGAATGAGCAGTTCTTC. It codes for CASSLDRGMNEQFF. The full variable domain, with the rest looked up from reference TRBV11-2 and TRBJ2-1, is EAGVAQSPRYKIIEKRQSVAFWCNPISGHATLYWYQQILGQGPKLLIQFQNNGVVDDSQLPKDRFSAERLKGVDSTLKIQPAKLEDSAVYLCASSLDRGMNEQFFGPGTRLTVL.

This clonotype has only one observation. V is TRBV5-6 and J is TRBJ1-2, with no clear D. The germline gives CDR1 SGHDT, CDR2 YYEEEE. The CDR3 is made up of 16 amino acids. The V end was cut by 4 bases, the J end by 0 bases, with 16 bases between. The CDR3, as DNA: TGTGCCAGCAGCGCCCGGCATGGATCTTCTAACTATGGCTACACCTTC. Protein product: CASSARHGSSNYGYTF.

This clonotype was seen repeatedly, ten times or more. The CDR3 bases are TGTGCCAGCAGCTTAGATGGGACTAGCGTACAAAACATTCAGTACTTC. This codes for CASSLDGTSVQNIQYF. This sequence joins TRBV11-2 and TRBJ2-4, with 10 bases that match TRBD2. Germline CDR1 reads SGHAT; CDR2 reads FQNNGV. The V and J ends lost 0 bases and 5 bases, in that order; junction bases with no gene match: 4. CDR3 size: 16 residues. Supplemented by reference TRBV11-2 and TRBJ2-4, the full variable domain reads EAGVAQSPRYKIIEKRQSVAFWCNPISGHATLYWYQQILGQGPKLLIQFQNNGVVDDSQLPKDRFSAERLKGVDSTLKIQPAKLEDSAVYLCASSLDGTSVQNIQYFGAGTRLSVL.

The chain joins TRBV20-1 to TRBJ2-7, with 11 nucleotides matching TRBD2. There are 14 residues in the CDR3. Germline V lookup: CDR1 DFQATT, CDR2 SNEGSKA (reference sequence). The V gene end was trimmed by 2 bases and the J gene end by 5 bases; junction bases not matched to a gene: 5. The CDR3 loop reads CSARPGLADHEQYF. CDR3 nucleotide sequence: TGCAGTGCTAGACCGGGACTAGCGGACCACGAGCAGTACTTC.